These T cell receptor beta chains were read from a single sample in a study of spatial heterogeneity in lung cancer. TCRdb reprocessed the 5' RACE reads via MiXCR and lists one record per CDR3 protein. Altogether approximately 27,000 distinct CDR3 sequences are present, roughly 6% being singletons, with the ten largest covering around 20%. Sample: PBMCs, taken at follow-up. These receptors originate from a male donor with early-stage non-small cell lung cancer. CDR3s include the opening cysteine and the closing phenylalanine or tryptophan. The D gene is left open where the match is weak. Clone size is shown for a subset of rows, as once, few, many or a class of expanded clone.

TGTGCCAGCAGTCCACAGGGGGCGGTGTCTTTCGGGGAGCTGTTTTTT	CASSPQGAVSFGELFF	TRBJ2-2	TRBV11-1	many	TRBD1
TGTGCCAGTAGCTCAAATTACCAAGAGACCCAGTACTTC	CASSSNYQETQYF	TRBJ2-5	TRBV19	many	-
TGTGCCAGCAGTTTTGGACAGGGGAAACACGAGCAGTACTTC	CASSFGQGKHEQYF	TRBJ2-7	TRBV6-6	many	TRBD1
TGTGCCAGCAGCGTAGGTACCGAAGATACGCAGTATTTT	CASSVGTEDTQYF	TRBJ2-3	TRBV9	many	-
TGCAGTGCTGGAAGACAAAACATTCAGTACTTC	CSAGRQNIQYF	TRBJ2-4	TRBV20-1	few	-
TGTGCCAGCAGCCCCCAGGGACAGGATACGCAGTATTTT	CASSPQGQDTQYF	TRBJ2-3	TRBV7-3	many	TRBD1
TGCAGTGCTAGAGATGGAAAGCGGGGTTACTACAATGAGCAGTTCTTC	CSARDGKRGYYNEQFF	TRBJ2-1	TRBV20-1	many	TRBD2
TGTGCCAGCACACTAGCGGGGGGACTCCAAGAGACCCAGTACTTC	CASTLAGGLQETQYF	TRBJ2-5	TRBV2	many	TRBD2
TGCAGTGCTAGAGCAGTCCCTAGCACAGATACGCAGTATTTT	CSARAVPSTDTQYF	TRBJ2-3	TRBV20-1	-	-
TGCGCCAGCATAGGCGGACTAGCGGGAGGTCTGAGCTCCTACAATGAGCAGTTCTTC	CASIGGLAGGLSSYNEQFF	TRBJ2-1	TRBV10-2	-	TRBD2
TGCAGTGCTAGAGTACGGGGTGTCTCCCTAAACACTGAAGCTTTCTTT	CSARVRGVSLNTEAFF	TRBJ1-1	TRBV20-1	many	-
TGCGCCAGCAGCCAAACCGGGACACAAGAGACCCAGTACTTC	CASSQTGTQETQYF	TRBJ2-5	TRBV4-1	many	-
TGTGCCACCAGTGATTCTGGACCCATTCGTGACCAGTACTTC	CATSDSGPIRDQYF	TRBJ2-5	TRBV24-1	many	-
TGTGCCAGCAGCCCGGGACAGGGCAAAAACATTCAGTACTTC	CASSPGQGKNIQYF	TRBJ2-4	TRBV7-2	-	TRBD1
TGTGCCAGCAGTTTAGGAGGACCCTTAGAGACCCAGTACTTC	CASSLGGPLETQYF	TRBJ2-5	TRBV12-3/TRBV12-4	few	-
TGTGCCAGCAGTTTACTGGCAACTAATGAAAAACTGTTTTTT	CASSLLATNEKLFF	TRBJ1-4	TRBV28	once	-
TGTGCCAGCACTATGGGAGCGGGGAGACGCACAGATACGCAGTATTTT	CASTMGAGRRTDTQYF	TRBJ2-3	TRBV7-9	many	TRBD2
TGTGCCAGCAGTTTGGTGGCAGCGACCGCCTACAATGAGCAGTTCTTC	CASSLVAATAYNEQFF	TRBJ2-1	TRBV12-3/TRBV12-4	many	-
TGTGCCAGCAGTTTATCGTCAGGCGGATCCTACGAGCAGTACTTC	CASSLSSGGSYEQYF	TRBJ2-7	TRBV28	many	-
TGTGCCAGCAGTTATGTGGGGTTGACTGGAAACACCATATATTTT	CASSYVGLTGNTIYF	TRBJ1-3	TRBV2	-	-
TGTGCCAGCAGCTTGAAGTGGGGGGCAAATTCACCCCTCCACTTT	CASSLKWGANSPLHF	TRBJ1-6	TRBV5-4	many	-
TGTGCCAGCAGTCCCGACCGAAATCAGCCCCAGCATTTT	CASSPDRNQPQHF	TRBJ1-5	TRBV6-5	many	-
TGTGCCAGCAGTAGGTCGCAATATCAGCCCCAGCATTTT	CASSRSQYQPQHF	TRBJ1-5	TRBV7-8	many	-
TGTGCCAGCAGCCAAGGCGCCCTAAACTCCTACAATGAGCAGTTCTTC	CASSQGALNSYNEQFF	TRBJ2-1	TRBV3-1	many	-
TGTGCCAGCAGCTTACAGGGTGTCGGGAACACTGAAGCTTTCTTT	CASSLQGVGNTEAFF	TRBJ1-1	TRBV7-9	few	-
TGTGCCAGCAGTTCGTATCTTAACGGGGACCTCATTTTT	CASSSYLNGDLIF	TRBJ1-4	TRBV13	-	-
TGCGCCAGCAGCCAAGTAAAGGGGCCAGCGGGGGGCCGCACAGATACGCAGTATTTT	CASSQVKGPAGGRTDTQYF	TRBJ2-3	TRBV4-1	-	TRBD2
TGCAGTGCTAGAACGCCAAACTACGAGCAGTACTTC	CSARTPNYEQYF	TRBJ2-7	TRBV20-1	few	-
TGTGCCAGCAGCGCCGGGAGAAATCAGCCCCAGCATTTT	CASSAGRNQPQHF	TRBJ1-5	TRBV11-2	many	-
TGTGCCAGCAGTTACTCCGGGACAGGGGATCAGCCCCAGCATTTT	CASSYSGTGDQPQHF	TRBJ1-5	TRBV6-5	few	TRBD1
TGCGCCAGCAGTCAATCCTATCACGGGACTAGCGGAACGAACACCGGGGAGCTGTTTTTT	CASSQSYHGTSGTNTGELFF	TRBJ2-2	TRBV23-1	many	TRBD2
TGTGCCAGCAGCGTAGCGGCGGAGCCCCCCACAGATACGCAGTATTTT	CASSVAAEPPTDTQYF	TRBJ2-3	TRBV9	many	-
TGCGCCAGCAGCAACCCGGACGGGGAGACCCAGTACTTC	CASSNPDGETQYF	TRBJ2-5	TRBV5-1	few	-
TGTGCCAGCAGCTTAGCCGGGACCCCATACAATGAGCAGTTCTTC	CASSLAGTPYNEQFF	TRBJ2-1	TRBV7-3	few	-
TGTGCCAGCAGCTTACTTGAGATTGTCAATTATGGTACGCAGTATTTT	CASSLLEIVNYGTQYF	TRBJ2-3	TRBV7-2	many	-
TGTGCCAGCAGCTGGAGAACAGAAGATACGCAGTATTTT	CASSWRTEDTQYF	TRBJ2-3	TRBV12-3/TRBV12-4	few	-
TGTGCCAGTAGTGTTACAGGACTCTCTAACTATGGCTACACCTTC	CASSVTGLSNYGYTF	TRBJ1-2	TRBV19	many	-
TGTGCCAGCAGCTATGGCTCGAACCCGGGCACAGATACGCAGTATTTT	CASSYGSNPGTDTQYF	TRBJ2-3	TRBV13	-	-
TGCAGCGTTGTCGGACAGCACAACACCGGGGAGCTGTTTTTT	CSVVGQHNTGELFF	TRBJ2-2	TRBV29-1	many	-
TGTGCCAGCAGTTTTCGCCGGCGGGAGTCTATCAATGAGCAGTTCTTC	CASSFRRRESINEQFF	TRBJ2-1	TRBV12-3/TRBV12-4	many	TRBD2
TGCAGCGCCCTGACCGGACCGAACTACGAGCAGTACTTC	CSALTGPNYEQYF	TRBJ2-7	TRBV29-1	many	-
TGTGCCAGCAGCTTCCGACAGGGGGCGAATGGCTACACCTTC	CASSFRQGANGYTF	TRBJ1-2	TRBV7-9	once	TRBD1
TGTGCCACCACTTCCCAGGGTGGATATGGCTACACCTTC	CATTSQGGYGYTF	TRBJ1-2	TRBV2	many	-
TGCGCCAGCAGCTTAGGGGAGAATCAAGAGACCCAGTACTTC	CASSLGENQETQYF	TRBJ2-5	TRBV5-1	many	-
TGTGCCAGCAGCAAAAGTAGCACTCTGGGCTATGGCTACACCTTC	CASSKSSTLGYGYTF	TRBJ1-2	TRBV16	many	-
TGTGCTAGCAGCTTCTCCGGGACAGAGACAGATACGCAGTATTTT	CASSFSGTETDTQYF	TRBJ2-3	TRBV7-7	-	TRBD1
TGTGCCAGCAGCTTAGTGACTACTTACAATGAGCAGTTCTTC	CASSLVTTYNEQFF	TRBJ2-1	TRBV11-2	many	-
TGTGCCAGCTCATTGTCAGGGGGCGGCACTGAAGCTTTCTTT	CASSLSGGGTEAFF	TRBJ1-1	TRBV18	few	TRBD1
TGTGCCAGCTCTCCATTATCCTCGGGGAATGAAAAACTGTTTTTT	CASSPLSSGNEKLFF	TRBJ1-4	TRBV18	many	-
TGCAGTGCTAGAGATCCCGGGACAGGCCTTCTGGATACGCAGTATTTT	CSARDPGTGLLDTQYF	TRBJ2-3	TRBV20-1	many	TRBD1
TGTGCCAGCAGCTCCCCCCAGGGAGCAAGGGGGGGTGAGCAGTTCTTC	CASSSPQGARGGEQFF	TRBJ2-1	TRBV7-2	few	-
TGTGCCAGCGGAACAGGGTGGACCCAGTACTTC	CASGTGWTQYF	TRBJ2-5	TRBV13	-	-
TGCAGTGCTAGAGATTTAAAGGAACGCACTGAAGCTTTCTTT	CSARDLKERTEAFF	TRBJ1-1	TRBV20-1	-	-
TGTGCCATCAGCGGAACCTGGGGTGCGGGCTCCTACGAGCAGTACTTC	CAISGTWGAGSYEQYF	TRBJ2-7	TRBV10-3	many	-
TGTGCCAGCAGTTACTCTGGGACAGTTGGCTACACCTTC	CASSYSGTVGYTF	TRBJ1-2	TRBV6-2/TRBV6-3	many	TRBD1
TGTGCCAGCTGCGGCAGACTTCTAGGGGGGAATCAGCCCCAGCATTTT	CASCGRLLGGNQPQHF	TRBJ1-5	TRBV6-2/TRBV6-3	-	-
TGTGCCAGCTCACCACAAGACAGGGAAGCTTTCTTT	CASSPQDREAFF	TRBJ1-1	TRBV18	many	-
TGCAGCGTTGAAGCTCTAGGACAGGGGATTGATGGCTACACCTTC	CSVEALGQGIDGYTF	TRBJ1-2	TRBV29-1	-	TRBD1